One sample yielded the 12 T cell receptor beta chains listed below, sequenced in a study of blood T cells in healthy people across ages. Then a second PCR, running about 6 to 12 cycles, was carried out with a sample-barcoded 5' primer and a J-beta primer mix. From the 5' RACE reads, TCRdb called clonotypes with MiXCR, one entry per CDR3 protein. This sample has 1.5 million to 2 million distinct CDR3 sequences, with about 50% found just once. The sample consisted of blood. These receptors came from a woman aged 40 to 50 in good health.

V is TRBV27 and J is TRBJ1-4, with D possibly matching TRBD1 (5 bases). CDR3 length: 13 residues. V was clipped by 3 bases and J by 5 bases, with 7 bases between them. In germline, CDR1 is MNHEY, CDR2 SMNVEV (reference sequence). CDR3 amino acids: CASSLWGNEKLFF. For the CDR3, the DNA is TGTGCCAGCAGTTTGTGGGGCAATGAAAAACTGTTTTTT. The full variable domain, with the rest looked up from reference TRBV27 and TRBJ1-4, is EAQVTQNPRYLITVTGKKLTVTCSQNMNHEYMSWYRQDPGLGLRQIYYSMNVEVTDKGDVPEGYKVSRKEKRNFPLILESPSPNQTSLYFCASSLWGNEKLFFGSGTQLSVL.

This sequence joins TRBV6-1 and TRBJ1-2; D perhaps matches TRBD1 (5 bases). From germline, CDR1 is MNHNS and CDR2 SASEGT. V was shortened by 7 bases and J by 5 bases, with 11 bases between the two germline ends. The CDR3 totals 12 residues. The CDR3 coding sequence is TGTGCCAGCAAAAGGGGAGGGTATGGCTACACCTTC. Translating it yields CASKRGGYGYTF.

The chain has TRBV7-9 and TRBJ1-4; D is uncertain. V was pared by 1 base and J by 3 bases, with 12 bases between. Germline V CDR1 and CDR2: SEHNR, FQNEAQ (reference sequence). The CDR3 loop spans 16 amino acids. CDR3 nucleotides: TGTGCCAGCAGCTTAGGACACCGGGCCGCTAATGAAAAACTGTTTTTT. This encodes CASSLGHRAANEKLFF.

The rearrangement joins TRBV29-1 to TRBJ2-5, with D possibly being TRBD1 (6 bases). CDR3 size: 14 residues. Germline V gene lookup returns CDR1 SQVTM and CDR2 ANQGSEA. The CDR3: CAGFLQGPLETQYF. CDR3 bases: TGCGCGGGTTTCCTCCAGGGGCCACTTGAGACCCAGTACTTC.

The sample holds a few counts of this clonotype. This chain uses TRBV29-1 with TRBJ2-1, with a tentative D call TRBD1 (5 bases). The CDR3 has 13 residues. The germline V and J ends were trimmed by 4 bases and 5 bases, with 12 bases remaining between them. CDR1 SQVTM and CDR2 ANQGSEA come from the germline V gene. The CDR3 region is CSVGQGWDNEQFF. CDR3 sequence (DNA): TGCAGCGTTGGGCAGGGTTGGGACAATGAGCAGTTCTTC.

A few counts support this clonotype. CDR3 coding DNA: TGTGCCAGCAGTGAGTTGGGGGGCGAAAAGACCCAGTACTTC. Residues: CASSELGGEKTQYF. The chain is built from TRBV25-1 and TRBJ2-7; D tentatively reads TRBD1 or TRBD2 (6 bases each). The J call may be incorrect, as the DNA end agrees better with TRBJ2-5. CDR1 and CDR2 (germline): MGHDK, SYGVNS. CDR3 size: 14 residues.

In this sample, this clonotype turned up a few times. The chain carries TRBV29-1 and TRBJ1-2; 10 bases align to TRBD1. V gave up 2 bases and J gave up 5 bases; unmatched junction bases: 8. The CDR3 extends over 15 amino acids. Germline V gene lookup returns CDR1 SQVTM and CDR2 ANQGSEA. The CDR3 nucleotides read TGCAGCGTTGAACCCGACAGGGGGCACCTATATGGCTACACCTTC. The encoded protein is CSVEPDRGHLYGYTF.

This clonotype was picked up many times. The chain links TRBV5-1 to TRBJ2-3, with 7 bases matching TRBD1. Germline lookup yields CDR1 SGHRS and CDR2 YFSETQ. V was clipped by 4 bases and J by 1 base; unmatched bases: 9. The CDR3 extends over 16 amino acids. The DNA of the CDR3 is TGCGCCAGCAGCACCGATAGGACAGGACGCACAGATACGCAGTATTTT. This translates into CASSTDRTGRTDTQYF.

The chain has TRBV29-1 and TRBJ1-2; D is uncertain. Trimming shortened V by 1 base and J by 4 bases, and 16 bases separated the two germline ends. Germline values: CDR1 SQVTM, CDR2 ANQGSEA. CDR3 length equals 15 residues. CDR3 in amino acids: CSVEGSGRSVYGYTF. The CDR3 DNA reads TGCAGCGTTGAAGGTTCCGGCAGGTCGGTCTATGGCTACACCTTC. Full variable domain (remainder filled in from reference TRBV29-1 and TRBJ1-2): SAVISQKPSRDICQRGTSLTIQCQVDSQVTMMFWYRQQPGQSLTLIATANQGSEATYESGFVIDKFPISRPNLTFSTLTVSNMSPEDSSIYLCSVEGSGRSVYGYTFGSGTRLTVV.

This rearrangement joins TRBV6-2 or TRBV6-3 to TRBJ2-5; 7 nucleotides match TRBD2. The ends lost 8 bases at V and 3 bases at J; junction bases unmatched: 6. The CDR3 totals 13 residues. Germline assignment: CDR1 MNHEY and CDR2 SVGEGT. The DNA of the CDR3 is TGTGCCAGCGACCCCGCGGGGGAAGAGACCCAGTACTTC. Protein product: CASDPAGEETQYF.

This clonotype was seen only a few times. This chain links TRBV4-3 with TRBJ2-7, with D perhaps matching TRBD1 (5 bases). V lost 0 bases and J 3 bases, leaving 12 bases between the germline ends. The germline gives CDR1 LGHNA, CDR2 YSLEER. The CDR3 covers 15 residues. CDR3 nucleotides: TGCGCCAGCAGCCAAGAATGGGTAAGGGGCTACGAGCAGTACTTC. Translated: CASSQEWVRGYEQYF.

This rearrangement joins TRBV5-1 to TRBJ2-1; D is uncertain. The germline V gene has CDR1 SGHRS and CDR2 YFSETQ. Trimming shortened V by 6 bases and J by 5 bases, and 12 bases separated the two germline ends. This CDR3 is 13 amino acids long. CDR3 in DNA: TGCGCCAGCACAAAAGACATCGACAATGAGCAGTTCTTC. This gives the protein CASTKDIDNEQFF.